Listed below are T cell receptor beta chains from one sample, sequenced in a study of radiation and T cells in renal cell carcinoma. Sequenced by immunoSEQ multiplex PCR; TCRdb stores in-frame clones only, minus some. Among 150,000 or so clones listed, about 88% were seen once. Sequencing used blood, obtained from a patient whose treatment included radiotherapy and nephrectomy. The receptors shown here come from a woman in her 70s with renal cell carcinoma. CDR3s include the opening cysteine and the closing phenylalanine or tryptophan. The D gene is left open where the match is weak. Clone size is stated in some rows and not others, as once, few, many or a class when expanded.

CDR3: CAWSVLGSNQPQHF
DNA: TGTGCCTGGAGTGTGTTAGGGAGCAATCAGCCCCAGCATTTT
V: TRBV30
J: TRBJ1-5
size: few
D: NA

CDR3: CASSVGGKMGNTIYF
DNA: TGTGCCAGCAGCGTAGGAGGTAAGATGGGAAACACCATATATTTT
V: TRBV9
J: TRBJ1-3
size: NA
D: NA

CDR3: CASSTGGKVQETQYF
DNA: TGTGCCAGCAGCACAGGGGGCAAGGTCCAAGAGACCCAGTACTTC
V: TRBV7-3
J: TRBJ2-5
size: NA
D: TRBD1

CDR3: CASSPTDRGLEAFF
DNA: TGTGCCAGCAGCCCCACAGACAGGGGTCTTGAAGCTTTCTTT
V: TRBV7-9
J: TRBJ1-1
size: NA
D: TRBD1

CDR3: CSVDPTGSSYTF
DNA: TGCAGCGTTGACCCCACAGGGTCTAGCTACACCTTC
V: TRBV29-1
J: TRBJ1-2
size: once
D: NA

CDR3: CASSLGLAGETYEQYF
DNA: TGCGCCAGCAGCTTGGGACTAGCGGGGGAAACCTACGAGCAGTACTTC
V: TRBV5-1
J: TRBJ2-7
size: NA
D: TRBD2

CDR3: CASSALAITDTQYF
DNA: TGTGCCAGCAGTGCCCTAGCTATTACAGATACGCAGTATTTT
V: TRBV6-1
J: TRBJ2-3
size: NA
D: NA

CDR3: CASSLAPAGGQNIQYF
DNA: TGTGCCAGCAGCTTAGCACCGGCCGGGGGCCAAAACATTCAGTACTTC
V: TRBV7-2
J: TRBJ2-4
size: NA
D: NA

CDR3: CASSLLQDYEQYF
DNA: TGTGCCAGCAGCTTATTACAGGACTACGAGCAGTACTTC
V: TRBV7-2
J: TRBJ2-7
size: NA
D: NA

CDR3: CASDLNTEAFF
DNA: TGTGCCTCGGACTTGAACACTGAAGCTTTCTTT
V: TRBV30
J: TRBJ1-1
size: NA
D: NA

CDR3: CASSRQNTDMGNEAFF
DNA: TGTGCCAGCAGCCGACAAAATACGGACATGGGTAATGAAGCTTTCTTT
V: TRBV7-9
J: TRBJ1-1
size: NA
D: NA

CDR3: CASSPLEGGYTF
DNA: TGTGCCAGCTCACCATTGGAGGGGGGCTACACCTTC
V: TRBV18
J: TRBJ1-2
size: NA
D: NA

CDR3: CASSTRLADAKNIQYF
DNA: TGTGCCAGTAGTACCCGACTAGCGGATGCCAAAAACATTCAGTACTTC
V: TRBV19
J: TRBJ2-4
size: NA
D: TRBD2

CDR3: CASRDYKNEQYF
DNA: TGTGCCAGCAGAGACTATAAGAACGAGCAGTACTTC
V: TRBV2
J: TRBJ2-7
size: NA
D: NA

CDR3: CASISGGPWYGYTF
DNA: TGTGCCAGCATCTCAGGGGGGCCTTGGTATGGCTACACCTTC
V: TRBV12-1
J: TRBJ1-2
size: NA
D: NA